The T cell receptor (beta chain) under discussion was sequenced for a study of OX40 agonist ivuxolimab in advanced cancers. General observations from the study: Expanded clones were, on average, more numerous in CD8+ T cells than in CD4+.

The repertoire was sequenced with immunoSEQ multiplex PCR; TCRdb's copy has only in-frame clones and lacks some. The sample has about 77,000 clones; over 75% are singletons. This CDR3 comprises 15 residues. With 4 bases removed from V and 5 bases from J, the gap between germline ends came to 17 bases. Germline V gene lookup returns CDR1 MNHEY and CDR2 SMNVEV (reference sequence). For this clone: Its target is unknown.

The gene calls are TRBV27 and TRBJ1-1, with D hard to call. The receptor comes from an adult with an advanced solid tumor such as melanoma, head and neck, liver or kidney cancer. The material was CD4+ or CD8+ T cells sorted from blood, obtained in a trial of the OX40 agonist ivuxolimab. CDR3 sequence: CASSSGKLLGTEAFF. CDR3 coding DNA: TGTGCCAGCAGTTCAGGTAAACTCCTGGGTACTGAAGCTTTCTTT.